This T cell receptor beta chain stems from a study of sequential checkpoint blockade in melanoma. Study-level information: First-line arms were nivolumab then ipilimumab, or the reverse, randomized 1:1.

Noted treatment: randomized to nivolumab then ipilimumab (arm A) or the reverse (arm B). Using immunoSEQ multiplex PCR, the repertoire was profiled, and TCRdb retains in-frame clones only, with some absent. In the table there are 3,600 or so clones, 55% to 80% of which are singletons. The CDR3 has 14 residues. Losses at the gene ends were 5 bases for V and 3 bases for J; bases not matched to a gene: 6. Germline V gene sequence: CDR1 SEHNR, CDR2 FQNEAQ (reference sequence). J is TRBJ2-7 and V is TRBV7-9, with 8 bases fitting TRBD2. The material was CD8+ T cells sorted from blood (inferred from file names), obtained from a patient given nivolumab and ipilimumab in sequence. This clonotype was sampled from a human donor with melanoma. CDR3 sequence (DNA): TGTGCCAGCAGCCCCACTAGCGGAGGCTACGAGCAGTACTTC. Translated, it gives CASSPTSGGYEQYF. Drawing the rest from reference TRBV7-9 and TRBJ2-7, the complete variable domain is DTGVSQNPRHKITKRGQNVTFRCDPISEHNRLYWYRQTLGQGPEFLTYFQNEAQLEKSRLLSDRFSAERPKGSFSTLEIQRTEQGDSAMYLCASSPTSGGYEQYFGPGTRLTVT.